What follows describes a single TCR beta chain. Its antigen is unknown. The entry originates in a study of cytomegalovirus exposure and HLA in healthy donors. 13 Jbeta primers and 60 Vbeta primers were used for the PCR. Profiling relied on immunoSEQ multiplex PCR, and the TCRdb table lists in-frame clones only, not all of them. Here the sample spans about 200,000 clones, roughly 80% being singletons. Study results and caveats: According to an earlier analysis, most TCR beta V segments yielded productive rearrangements about 87% or about 30% of the time. Several top significant clusters appeared, in a later analysis, to be linked to common viral pathogens.

Trimming cost V 1 base and J 9 bases, with 19 bases left between them. CDR1 MNHNS and CDR2 SASEGT come from the germline V gene. The CDR3 sequence is 16 residues long. The sequence derives from a man aged 25-45 years in good health and CMV-seronegative. The sample consisted of PBMCs. The chain couples TRBV6-1 to TRBJ1-5; D might be TRBD1 (5 bases). CDR3 DNA: TGTGCCAGCAGTGAAGGGTACGAGAGAAGGACAAGGCCCCAGCATTTT. Amino acid sequence: CASSEGYERRTRPQHF.